The clone carrying this T cell receptor (beta chain) was found many times. This specimen belongs to a study of T-cell reconstitution after alpha-beta-depleted transplantation in children. Germline loops: CDR1 LGHNA, CDR2 YSLEER. The V and J ends lost 4 bases and 1 base respectively, with 11 bases between them. The CDR3 spans 14 residues. Unique molecular identifiers were used to barcode this TCRbeta library. TCRdb analysed the PCR reads with MiXCR anew, one entry per CDR3 protein. The sample has approximately 500,000 distinct CDR3 sequences, over 9.5% seen once. The specimen was PBMCs, collected before TCRalphabeta/CD19-depleted stem cell transplant. The TCR was taken from a child under 10 years old with inherited bone marrow failure, due to receive a stem cell transplant. This sequence joins TRBV4-3 and TRBJ2-7, with D possibly matching TRBD1 (7 bases). The CDR3 sequence is CASSPAGGSYEQYF. The CDR3 DNA reads TGCGCCAGCAGCCCCGCAGGGGGGTCCTACGAGCAGTACTTC.